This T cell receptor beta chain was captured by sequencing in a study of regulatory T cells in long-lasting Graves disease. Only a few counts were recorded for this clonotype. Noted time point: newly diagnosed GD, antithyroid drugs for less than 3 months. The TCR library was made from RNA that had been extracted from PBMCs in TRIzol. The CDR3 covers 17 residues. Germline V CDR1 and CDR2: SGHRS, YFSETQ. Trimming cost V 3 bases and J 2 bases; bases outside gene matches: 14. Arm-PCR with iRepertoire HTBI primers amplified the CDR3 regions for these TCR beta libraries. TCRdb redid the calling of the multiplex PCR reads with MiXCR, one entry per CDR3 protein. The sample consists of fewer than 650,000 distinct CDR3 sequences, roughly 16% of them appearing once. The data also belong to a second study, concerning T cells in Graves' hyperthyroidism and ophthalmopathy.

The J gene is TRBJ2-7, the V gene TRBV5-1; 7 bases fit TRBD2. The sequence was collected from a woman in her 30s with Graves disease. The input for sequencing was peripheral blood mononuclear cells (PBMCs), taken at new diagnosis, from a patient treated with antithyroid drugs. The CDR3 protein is CASSWKLGAGSAYEQYF. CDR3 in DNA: TGCGCCAGCAGCTGGAAACTAGGAGCGGGATCCGCCTACGAGCAGTACTTC.